The rows below give T cell receptor beta chains drawn from one sample of a study of blood T cell repertoires in COVID-19. This table comes from immunoSEQ multiplex PCR, and its TCRdb copy is limited to in-frame clones, with some not included. The sample contains roughly 230,000 clones, about 86% of which appear only once. Sequencing was performed on PBMCs or T cells enriched from blood (not recorded which). The source of these receptors is a man aged 45 to 65 who had recovered from COVID-19. Each CDR3 is given with its conserved first and last residue. Fields, in order: J gene, V gene, CDR3 protein.

TRBJ1-1 | TRBV4-2 | CASSQDRGETEAFF
TRBJ1-3 | TRBV5-6 | CASSSRGASGNTIYF
TRBJ2-7 | TRBV7-9 | CASGRPYANEQYF
TRBJ2-5 | TRBV29-1 | CSVDQLARQETQYF
TRBJ1-1 | TRBV2 | CASSESGLGTEAFF
TRBJ1-2 | TRBV7-2 | CASSSYWGLDSAGGYTF
TRBJ2-1 | TRBV27 | CASRSLVWANPPYNEQFF
TRBJ1-6 | TRBV3-1/TRBV3-2 | CASSIGQLNSPLHF
TRBJ2-7 | TRBV18 | CASSLMTGRPYEQYF
TRBJ1-6 | TRBV10-3 | CATSLRDSPLHF
TRBJ2-1 | TRBV5-1 | CASSFLAGGRLGTNEQFF
TRBJ2-7 | TRBV11-2 | CASSLVPGRSYEQYF
TRBJ1-2 | TRBV5-5 | CASSWSGGSADGYTF
TRBJ2-6 | TRBV9 | CASSEQGYGANVLTF
TRBJ2-7 | TRBV9 | CASSVEPSSGPYEQYF
TRBJ1-2 | TRBV12-3/TRBV12-4 | CASSDRSHGYTF
TRBJ2-7 | TRBV7-3 | CASSLNAGSYEQYF
TRBJ2-2 | TRBV6-5 | CASSSTSPGELFF
TRBJ1-6 | TRBV5-5 | CASSGTGARHSPLHF
TRBJ2-7 | TRBV19 | CASNNGDRSSYEQYF
TRBJ2-7 | TRBV11-3 | CASSVSGLAGVEQYF
TRBJ2-2 | TRBV7-9 | CASSAGGLTPVTGELFF
TRBJ2-7 | TRBV19 | CASSITPTGGFDEQYF
TRBJ1-2 | TRBV2 | CAVRQRNYGYTF
TRBJ2-5 | TRBV5-4 | CASSRDIGTETQYF
TRBJ2-7 | TRBV28 | CASREQGTYEQYF
TRBJ2-3 | TRBV4-2 | CASSRMGRGAADTQYF
TRBJ2-4 | TRBV5-1 | CASSTGLAVAKNIQYF
TRBJ2-5 | TRBV4-2 | CASSQEGEGGETQYF
TRBJ2-1 | TRBV15 | CATSRDSGLAGQYNEQFF
TRBJ2-3 | TRBV24-1 | CATSHGLATFQDTQYF